The 14 T cell receptor beta chains below come from one sample, sequenced in a study of blood T cell repertoires in COVID-19. The table came from immunoSEQ multiplex PCR; TCRdb's copy has only in-frame clones and leaves some out. The table includes around 300,000 clones, 88% detected once. What was sequenced was peripheral blood. Receptors were obtained from a woman in her fifties or sixties with active or convalescent COVID-19.

This sequence joins TRBV6-1 and TRBJ2-3, with a tentative D call TRBD2 (6 bases). The germline CDR1 and CDR2 sequences are MNHNS and SASEGT. There are 14 residues in the CDR3. V was pared by 3 bases and J by 4 bases, with 11 bases between. CDR3 in DNA: TGTGCCAGCAGTGATCACGGGGGAGCAGATACGCAGTATTTT. Its protein is CASSDHGGADTQYF.

This chain joins TRBV28 and TRBJ2-2; 11 bases map to TRBD2. The CDR3 spans 16 residues. Trimming removed 6 bases from V and 4 bases from J; junction bases left unmatched: 7. Germline CDR1 MDHEN, CDR2 SYDVKM. CDR3 DNA: TGTGCCAGCAGCTCCGGACTAGCGGGCGTCACCGGGGAGCTGTTTTTT. It is translated as CASSSGLAGVTGELFF.

The chain combines TRBV28 with TRBJ2-1; 11 bases map to TRBD2. Germline V gives CDR1 MDHEN, CDR2 SYDVKM. CDR3 length: 15 residues. Unmatched junction bases numbered 7, after V lost 2 bases and J lost 10 bases. The CDR3 here is CASSLAGTSGREQFF. The CDR3, as DNA: TGTGCCAGCAGTTTAGCCGGGACTAGCGGCAGGGAGCAGTTCTTC. The variable domain in full, completed from reference TRBV28 and TRBJ2-1, reads DVKVTQSSRYLVKRTGEKVFLECVQDMDHENMFWYRQDPGLGLRLIYFSYDVKMKEKGDIPEGYSVSREKKERFSLILESASTNQTSMYLCASSLAGTSGREQFFGPGTRLTVL.

The DNA of the CDR3 is TGCGCCAGCAGCCAGTTCCTGATGGGGGGGTTCGACAATGAGCAGTTCTTC. It codes for CASSQFLMGGFDNEQFF. The chain couples TRBV4-3 to TRBJ2-1, with 7 bases that match TRBD2. The V gene end was trimmed by 3 bases and the J gene end by 5 bases; junction bases not matched to a gene: 13. The germline gives CDR1 LGHNA, CDR2 YSLEER. The CDR3 totals 17 residues.

In nucleotides, the CDR3 is TGTGCCAGCAGCTACGGACAGGGAAGGGAGACCCAGTACTTC. It encodes CASSYGQGRETQYF. The chain couples TRBV5-4 to TRBJ2-5, with 8 bases fitting TRBD1. Germline lookup yields CDR1 SGHNT and CDR2 YYREEE (reference sequence). This CDR3 has 14 residues. J lost 5 bases, V lost 3 bases, and 6 bases had no gene match.

The chain couples TRBV6-5 to TRBJ2-7, with TRBD1 matching 11 bases. CDR1 and CDR2 (germline): MNHEY, SVGAGI. J was trimmed by 3 bases and V by 4 bases; bases with no gene match: 5. This CDR3 region has 15 residues. CDR3 bases: TGTGCCAGCAGTTCCCCCGGGACAGGGGGCTACGAGCAGTACTTC. Translation gives CASSSPGTGGYEQYF.

This chain uses TRBV9 with TRBJ1-3, with D maybe TRBD1 (6 bases). V lost 4 bases and J 0 bases, leaving 11 bases between the germline ends. CDR1 is SGDLS and CDR2 is YYNGEE in the germline V gene. The CDR3 spans 15 residues. In DNA form, the CDR3 reads TGTGCCAGCAGCATCTACAGGGACTCTGGAAACACCATATATTTT. It encodes CASSIYRDSGNTIYF.

This sequence joins TRBV11-2 and TRBJ2-3, with D possibly TRBD2 on 7 matching bases. CDR1 is SGHAT, CDR2 FQNNGV, per germline. The V end lost 3 bases, the J end lost 4 bases, and 14 bases lay between the germline ends. The CDR3 has 15 residues. The CDR3 DNA sequence: TGTGCCAGCAGCTTTGGGGGGGGGCCAGCAGATACGCAGTATTTT. This sequence encodes CASSFGGGPADTQYF.

The chain employs TRBV7-9 and TRBJ1-1, with a possible D match to TRBD1 (5 bases). CDR1 and CDR2 (germline): SEHNR, FQNEAQ (reference sequence). The CDR3 runs 15 residues. Trimming took off 4 bases at V and 6 bases at J, with 18 bases between the two ends. The CDR3 sequence: CASSSSYRLRPEAFF. Here the CDR3 DNA reads TGTGCCAGCAGCTCGTCGTACAGGCTAAGGCCTGAAGCTTTCTTT.

The chain carries TRBV6-5 and TRBJ1-1, with 10 bases fitting TRBD1. Germline trimming cut 5 bases from V and 10 bases from J; bases unmatched to any gene: 13. The CDR3 loop spans 15 amino acids. Germline V gene data show CDR1 as MNHEY and CDR2 as SVGAGI. The CDR3 DNA follows: TGTGCCAGCAGTCTAGGGACAGGGGATTTCTTGGGAGCTTTCTTT. Translated, it gives CASSLGTGDFLGAFF.

V gene TRBV4-2 combines with J gene TRBJ2-2; tentatively, D is TRBD2 (5 bases). Germline CDR1 and CDR2: LGHNA and YNFKEQ. The V end was cut by 4 bases, the J end by 6 bases, with 21 bases between. The CDR3 runs 17 residues. CDR3 DNA: TGTGCCAGCAGCCCTAGCAGAACGATCCGGGGAGCCGGGGAGCTGTTTTTT. Protein sequence: CASSPSRTIRGAGELFF.

The chain is built from TRBV4-1 and TRBJ2-7; possible D gene TRBD1, 6 bases. Trimming removed 4 bases from V and 2 bases from J, with 18 bases in between. The CDR3 contains 16 residues. Germline assignment: CDR1 MGHRA and CDR2 YSYEKL. The CDR3 nucleotides read TGCGCCAGCAGCCCGCGACAGGACTTACCTGCCTACGAGCAGTACTTC. Protein: CASSPRQDLPAYEQYF.

This clone was seen once. This chain connects TRBV18 to TRBJ2-2; TRBD2 matches 9 bases. CDR1 is KGHSH and CDR2 is LQKENI in the germline V gene. After removal of 4 bases from V and 6 bases from J, the junction contained 12 bases not matched to a gene. This CDR3 region has 17 residues. The CDR3 is CASSRTLGAGGPGELFF. The CDR3 bases are TGTGCCAGCTCACGGACCCTCGGAGCGGGAGGTCCCGGGGAGCTGTTTTTT.

The chain joins TRBV7-2 to TRBJ1-2, with 7 bases that match TRBD1. The CDR3 is 14 amino acids. V lost 2 bases to trimming and J lost 4 bases; unmatched junction nucleotides: 4. Germline V gene sequence: CDR1 SGHTA, CDR2 FQGNSA. The CDR3 DNA sequence: TGTGCCAGCAGCTTATACGGGACAGTCTATGGCTACACCTTC. Amino acid sequence: CASSLYGTVYGYTF.